This paragraph reports one T cell receptor beta chain. V lost 7 bases and J lost 2, with 5 bases in between. This CDR3 contains 11 residues. Germline V gene lookup returns CDR1 SQVTM and CDR2 ANQGSEA. The sample originates from a study of control samples from healthy donors and cancer patients. Here immunoSEQ multiplex PCR was the method, and the copy in TCRdb shows in-frame clones only, minus some. This table holds roughly 170,000 clones, 90% to 95% found once. The source of this sequence is a woman between 18 and 29 years old in good health. V and J are TRBV29-1 and TRBJ2-2; no firm D call. Specimen: blood. This chain's CDR3 is CSAGNTGELFF. The CDR3 DNA is TGCAGCGCCGGAAACACCGGGGAGCTGTTTTTT.